The 30 T cell receptor beta chains given below trace back to one sample, sequenced in a study of blood T cell repertoires in COVID-19. Generated by immunoSEQ multiplex PCR, the TCRdb table keeps only in-frame clones and is missing some. Of 85,000 to 130,000 clones in the sample, about 90% are singletons; the top ten hold roughly 15%. The specimen sequenced was peripheral blood. All receptors come from a man over 45 with acute or convalescent COVID-19.

Only one count was recorded for this clone. V and J are TRBV5-5 and TRBJ1-3; D unclear. CDR1 SGHKS and CDR2 YYEKEE come from the germline V gene (reference sequence). The CDR3 has 13 amino acids. V lost 0 bases and J lost 3, with 4 bases in between. In DNA, the CDR3 is TGTGCCAGCAGCTTGGACTTTGGAAACACCATATATTTT. This encodes CASSLDFGNTIYF.

V usage is TRBV7-9 and J usage is TRBJ2-2, with 10 nucleotides matching TRBD1. Trimming removed 5 bases from V and 3 bases from J; junction bases left unmatched: 9. Germline values: CDR1 SEHNR, CDR2 FQNEAQ (reference sequence). This CDR3 comprises 17 residues. This chain's CDR3 is CASSKDRDRGDTGELFF. The CDR3 DNA is TGTGCCAGCAGCAAAGACCGGGACAGGGGCGACACCGGGGAGCTGTTTTTT.

The chain couples TRBV6-1 to TRBJ2-5; D ambiguous. CDR3 length: 13 amino acids. The germline V gene has CDR1 MNHNS and CDR2 SASEGT. With 3 bases removed from V and 2 bases from J, the gap between germline ends came to 7 bases. CDR3 DNA: TGTGCCAGCAGTGATGGGCAGCAAGAGACCCAGTACTTC. Translation: CASSDGQQETQYF.

Only one count was recorded for this clone. This chain joins TRBV9 and TRBJ2-1, with 10 bases identical to TRBD2. Losses at the gene ends were 3 bases for V and 3 bases for J; bases not matched to a gene: 6. CDR1 and CDR2 from the germline V gene are SGDLS and YYNGEE. The CDR3 is 16 amino acids. CDR3 sequence reads: CASSALAGEFYNEQFF. In nucleotides, the CDR3 is TGTGCCAGCAGCGCCCTAGCGGGAGAATTCTACAATGAGCAGTTCTTC.

DNA for the CDR3: TGTGCCAGCAGACGACAGGAGGGGGCTTGGTGGGAGCTGTTTTTT. Translated: CASRRQEGAWWELFF. V and J are TRBV7-9 and TRBJ2-2, with D possibly TRBD1 on 7 matching bases. This CDR3 has 15 residues. V lost 6 bases and J 9 bases, leaving 20 bases between the germline ends. Looked up from germline, CDR1 is SEHNR and CDR2 is FQNEAQ (reference sequence). The variable domain in full, completed from reference TRBV7-9 and TRBJ2-2, reads DTGVSQNPRHKITKRGQNVTFRCDPISEHNRLYWYRQTLGQGPEFLTYFQNEAQLEKSRLLSDRFSAERPKGSFSTLEIQRTEQGDSAMYLCASRRQEGAWWELFFGEGSRLTVL.

This chain links TRBV5-1 with TRBJ2-3; TRBD1 is a possible D gene (6 bases). CDR1 and CDR2 (germline): SGHRS, YFSETQ. This CDR3 region has 16 residues. V dropped 1 base and J dropped 0 bases, with 12 bases sitting between them. The CDR3 here is CASSLRGQPSTDTQYF. Here the CDR3 DNA reads TGCGCCAGCAGCTTGAGAGGACAGCCTAGCACAGATACGCAGTATTTT.

The V gene is TRBV28, the J gene TRBJ2-1; 10 bases match TRBD2. The junction had 2 bases not matched to a gene; V was cut back by 2 bases and J by 7 bases. The CDR3 has 14 amino acids. Germline values: CDR1 MDHEN, CDR2 SYDVKM. CDR3 in amino acids: CASSLEAGGNEQFF. For the CDR3, the DNA is TGTGCCAGCAGTTTAGAAGCGGGAGGGAATGAGCAGTTCTTC.

This clone was seen only a few times. The chain carries TRBV4-1 and TRBJ2-1; D might be TRBD1 (6 bases). Germline V lookup: CDR1 MGHRA, CDR2 YSYEKL. V lost 2 bases, J lost 0 bases, and 11 bases lay in between. The CDR3 is made up of 16 amino acids. CDR3 sequence: CASSQRQAGSYNEQFF. Here the CDR3 DNA reads TGCGCCAGCAGCCAACGACAGGCCGGCTCCTACAATGAGCAGTTCTTC.

This clone appeared a few times. V usage is TRBV30 and J usage is TRBJ1-6; 8 bases map to TRBD1. The CDR3 is 16 residues long. V shed 1 base, J shed 6 bases, and the junction held 8 bases outside the gene matches. Germline values: CDR1 GTSNPN, CDR2 SVGIG (reference sequence). The CDR3 DNA sequence: TGTGCCTGGAGTGCGGACAGGGTGGACGGTAATTCACCCCTCCACTTT. The encoded protein is CAWSADRVDGNSPLHF.

J is TRBJ2-2 and V is TRBV2; 16 bases map to TRBD2. There are 17 residues in the CDR3. V was clipped by 6 bases and J by 5 bases; unmatched bases: 6. From germline, CDR1 is SNHLY and CDR2 FYNNEI. CDR3 residues: CASSGTSGRVVTGELFF. The CDR3 DNA reads TGTGCCAGCAGCGGGACTAGCGGGAGGGTGGTAACCGGGGAGCTGTTTTTT.

The CDR3 DNA sequence: TGTGCCTCGTGGGGCAATGGGGGGCGGGAGACAGATACGCAGTATTTT. Protein product: CASWGNGGRETDTQYF. The chain recombines TRBV30 with TRBJ2-3; TRBD2 is a possible D gene (7 bases). The germline V and J ends were trimmed by 7 bases and 3 bases, with 23 bases remaining between them. The CDR3 contains 16 residues. Germline CDR1 and CDR2: GTSNPN and SVGIG (reference sequence).

This chain links TRBV4-1 with TRBJ2-2; TRBD1 agrees at 7 bases. From germline, CDR1 is MGHRA and CDR2 YSYEKL. Trimming removed 8 bases from V and 0 bases from J; junction bases left unmatched: 0. CDR3 length: 13 amino acids. CDR3 residues: CASGTANTGELFF. CDR3 bases: TGCGCCAGCGGGACAGCGAACACCGGGGAGCTGTTTTTT.

A note on this clone: Other nucleotide sequences from this sample produce the same CDR3. V gene TRBV6-5 combines with J gene TRBJ2-5, with TRBD1 matching over 11 bases. The germline V gene encodes CDR1 MNHEY and CDR2 SVGAGI. This CDR3 comprises 14 residues. Trimming cost V 4 bases and J 5 bases; bases outside gene matches: 3. The CDR3, as DNA: TGTGCCAGCAGTTCCGGGACAGGGGGGGAGACCCAGTACTTC. As protein: CASSSGTGGETQYF.

This chain links TRBV18 with TRBJ1-2; TRBD1 matches at 10 bases. V lost 2 bases, J lost 4 bases, and 1 base stayed unmatched. The V gene's germline CDR1 is KGHSH and CDR2 LQKENI. The CDR3 length is 14 residues. CDR3 DNA: TGTGCCAGCTCACCAGACAGGGGGCCCTATGGCTACACCTTC. This translates into CASSPDRGPYGYTF. The entire variable domain, with the rest obtained from reference TRBV18 and TRBJ1-2, is as follows: NAGVMQNPRHLVRRRGQEARLRCSPMKGHSHVYWYRQLPEEGLKFMVYLQKENIIDESGMPKERFSAEFPKEGPSILRIQQVVRGDSAAYFCASSPDRGPYGYTFGSGTRLTVV.

The chain has TRBV7-2 and TRBJ2-5, with 7 nucleotides matching TRBD2. The ends lost 2 bases at V and 7 bases at J; junction bases unmatched: 16. Germline V gene data show CDR1 as SGHTA and CDR2 as FQGNSA. The CDR3 spans 17 residues. The CDR3 DNA is TGTGCCAGCAGCTTATCAACTAGCGCACCCCTTTCGGGGACCCAGTACTTC. Its translation: CASSLSTSAPLSGTQYF. The whole variable domain, remainder taken from reference TRBV7-2 and TRBJ2-5, is GAGVSQSPSNKVTEKGKDVELRCDPISGHTALYWYRQSLGQGLEFLIYFQGNSAPDKSGLPSDRFSAERTGGSVSTLTIQRTQQEDSAVYLCASSLSTSAPLSGTQYFGPGTRLLVL.

V and J are TRBV7-8 and TRBJ2-6; tentative D call: TRBD1 (5 bases). In germline, CDR1 is SGHVS, CDR2 FQNEAQ. The CDR3 sequence is 16 residues long. V gave up 4 bases and J gave up 0 bases, with 10 bases separating them. The CDR3 nucleotides are TGTGCCAGCAGCTATCGGACACGCTCTGGGGCCAACGTCCTGACTTTC. Encoded protein: CASSYRTRSGANVLTF. Full variable domain (outside the CDR3, taken from reference TRBV7-8 and TRBJ2-6): GAGVSQSPRYKVAKRGQDVALRCDPISGHVSLFWYQQALGQGPEFLTYFQNEAQLDKSGLPSDRFFAERPEGSVSTLKIQRTQQEDSAVYLCASSYRTRSGANVLTFGAGSRLTVL.

This clone was seen a few times. This sequence joins TRBV7-2 and TRBJ1-1; D uncertain. V was clipped by 3 bases and J by 0 bases, with 2 bases between them. This CDR3 has 12 residues. Germline-derived CDR1 and CDR2 are SGHTA and FQGNSA. This CDR3 is CASSFVNTEAFF. DNA for the CDR3: TGTGCCAGCAGCTTCGTGAACACTGAAGCTTTCTTT.

The chain joins TRBV2 to TRBJ2-1; TRBD2 matches at 8 bases. This CDR3 has 13 amino acids. V shed 9 bases, J shed 7 bases, and the junction held 8 bases outside the gene matches. CDR1 is SNHLY, CDR2 FYNNEI, per germline. CDR3 in DNA: TGTGCCAGTATCGGGACTAGGGGTAATGAGCAGTTCTTC. This codes for CASIGTRGNEQFF.

V and J are TRBV6-5 and TRBJ2-3; the match to TRBD1 covers 8 bases. The CDR3 runs 16 residues. Trimming cost V 3 bases and J 3 bases; bases outside gene matches: 8. The germline V gene has CDR1 MNHEY and CDR2 SVGAGI. The CDR3, as DNA: TGTGCCAGCAGTTATTCCGGACAGGGAAGGACAGATACGCAGTATTTT. Translated, it gives CASSYSGQGRTDTQYF.

The chain employs TRBV19 and TRBJ1-2; no clear D gene. V was trimmed by 4 bases and J by 3 bases, leaving 12 bases between them. Germline values: CDR1 LNHDA, CDR2 SQIVND (reference sequence). The CDR3 length is 14 residues. The CDR3 loop reads CASSRMENYYGYTF. The DNA for the CDR3 is TGTGCCAGTAGTAGGATGGAGAACTACTATGGCTACACCTTC.

The V call is TRBV4-2, the J call TRBJ2-2; 9 bases are shared with TRBD1. Trimming at V came to 0 bases and at J to 4 bases, leaving 15 bases not matched to a gene. This CDR3 comprises 20 residues. Germline loops: CDR1 LGHNA, CDR2 YNFKEQ. The CDR3 here is CASSQDPIGGTGLSTGELFF. The CDR3, as DNA: TGTGCCAGCAGCCAAGATCCGATAGGCGGGACAGGGTTATCCACCGGGGAGCTGTTTTTT.

The sample holds one count of this clone. The rearrangement uses TRBV2 and TRBJ1-6; D is possibly TRBD1 (5 bases). The germline gives CDR1 SNHLY, CDR2 FYNNEI. CDR3 length equals 13 residues. Trimming shortened V by 9 bases and J by 7 bases, and 13 bases separated the two germline ends. This chain's CDR3 is CASFRVWNSPLHF. The CDR3 nucleotides are TGTGCCAGTTTCAGGGTTTGGAATTCACCCCTCCACTTT. The full variable domain, with the rest looked up from reference TRBV2 and TRBJ1-6, is EPEVTQTPSHQVTQMGQEVILRCVPISNHLYFYWYRQILGQKVEFLVSFYNNEISEKSEIFDDQFSVERPDGSNFTLKIRSTKLEDSAMYFCASFRVWNSPLHFGNGTRLTVT.

The chain recombines TRBV7-6 with TRBJ2-2; TRBD1 is a possible D gene (6 bases). The CDR3 length is 15 residues. Germline CDR1 SGHVS, CDR2 FNYEAQ. Trimming removed 2 bases from V and 3 bases from J, with 10 bases in between. CDR3 nucleotide sequence: TGTGCCAGCAGCTTATGGGGGCGCGACACCGGGGAGCTGTTTTTT. Translated, it gives CASSLWGRDTGELFF.

The table lists this clone with a count of one. The V gene is TRBV10-1, the J gene TRBJ2-1, with 9 positions matching TRBD2. The CDR3 contains 15 residues. Trimming at V came to 8 bases and at J to 5 bases, leaving 10 bases not matched to a gene. Germline V gene lookup returns CDR1 WNHNN and CDR2 SYGVQD (reference sequence). CDR3 coding DNA: TGCGCCAGCGTCGGGGCAGCGGGAGGTAACAATGAGCAGTTCTTC. This sequence encodes CASVGAAGGNNEQFF.

V is TRBV19 and J is TRBJ2-1; 11 bases are shared with TRBD2. The CDR3 is made up of 15 amino acids. V shed 6 bases, J shed 6 bases, and the junction held 7 bases outside the gene matches. Germline V lookup: CDR1 LNHDA, CDR2 SQIVND (reference sequence). For the CDR3, the DNA is TGTGCCAGTAGACAGGGACTAGCGGCATCCAATGAGCAGTTCTTC. The encoded protein is CASRQGLAASNEQFF.

The table lists this clone with a few counts. The CDR3 bases are TGTGCCAGCAGCCAAGACCCAGCGGGCTGGAGCACCGGGGAGCTGTTTTTT. Protein sequence: CASSQDPAGWSTGELFF. The chain combines TRBV4-2 with TRBJ2-2, with D perhaps TRBD2 (6 bases). The germline V and J ends were trimmed by 0 bases and 4 bases, with 15 bases remaining between them. This CDR3 has 17 amino acids. Looked up from germline, CDR1 is LGHNA and CDR2 is YNFKEQ.

In this sample, this clone turned up a few times. This chain connects TRBV3-1 (or the pseudogene TRBV3-2) to TRBJ1-1, with TRBD1 identical over 8 bases. CDR3 size: 15 residues. V shed 4 bases, J shed 1 base, and the junction held 5 bases outside the gene matches. Germline V lookup: CDR1 LGHDT, CDR2 YNNKEL (reference sequence). The CDR3 DNA follows: TGTGCCAGCAGCCTCTACGGGACAGGGAACACTGAAGCTTTCTTT. Translation gives CASSLYGTGNTEAFF.

This chain links TRBV30 with TRBJ2-7; D perhaps matches TRBD2 (6 bases). Germline V gene sequence: CDR1 GTSNPN, CDR2 SVGIG (reference sequence). V lost 4 bases and J 5 bases, leaving 12 bases between the germline ends. The CDR3 sequence is 12 residues long. CDR3 in amino acids: CAWTPGVHEQYF. CDR3 DNA: TGTGCCTGGACCCCGGGAGTTCACGAGCAGTACTTC.

DNA of the CDR3: TGTGCCAGCAGCCCTCTCCGGAGTGAGCAGTTCTTC. This encodes CASSPLRSEQFF. The chain carries TRBV7-2 and TRBJ2-1; D call uncertain. Trimming cost V 5 bases and J 9 bases, with 11 bases left between them. The germline V gene encodes CDR1 SGHTA and CDR2 FQGNSA. The CDR3 is made up of 12 amino acids.

The CDR3, as DNA: TGCAGCGTCCTTCGGAGGGGCACTGAAGCTTTCTTT. Translation: CSVLRRGTEAFF. The chain is built from TRBV29-1 and TRBJ1-1, with D possibly matching TRBD1 (5 bases). This CDR3 has 12 amino acids. Between the trimmed V and J ends, which lost 6 bases and 4 bases, there was a span of 12 bases. CDR1 is SQVTM, CDR2 ANQGSEA, per germline.